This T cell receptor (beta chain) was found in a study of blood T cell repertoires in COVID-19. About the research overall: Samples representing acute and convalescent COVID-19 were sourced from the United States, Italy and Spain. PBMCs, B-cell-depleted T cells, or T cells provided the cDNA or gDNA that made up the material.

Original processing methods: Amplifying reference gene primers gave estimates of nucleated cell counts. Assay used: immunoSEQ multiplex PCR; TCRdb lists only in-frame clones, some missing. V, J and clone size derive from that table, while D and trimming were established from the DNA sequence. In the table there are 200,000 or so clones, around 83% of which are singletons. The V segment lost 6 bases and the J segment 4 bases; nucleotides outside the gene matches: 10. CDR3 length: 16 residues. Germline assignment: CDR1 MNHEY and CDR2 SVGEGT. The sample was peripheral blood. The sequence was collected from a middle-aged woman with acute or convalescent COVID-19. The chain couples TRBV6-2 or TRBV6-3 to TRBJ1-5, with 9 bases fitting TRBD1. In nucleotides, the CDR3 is TGTGCCAGCAGCCGTTCACGACAGGGGGAGAATCAGCCCCAGCATTTT. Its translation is CASSRSRQGENQPQHF.